Sequencing of this T cell receptor beta chain was carried out in a study of T cell changes during pregnancy in multiple sclerosis. Libraries were prepared by immunoSEQ multiplex PCR; TCRdb keeps only in-frame clonotypes and omits some of them. The data show around 70,000 clones, more than 90% seen once. Germline CDR1 MNHNS, CDR2 SASEGT. V was shortened by 2 bases and J by 0 bases, with 11 bases between the two germline ends. There are 15 residues in the CDR3. The specimen was peripheral blood, collected in the second trimester of pregnancy. The V gene is TRBV6-1, the J gene TRBJ2-7, with a possible D match to TRBD2 (6 bases). The TCR was taken from a female donor with multiple sclerosis, enrolled in a pregnancy study. DNA for the CDR3: TGTGCCAGCAGTGAACTAATCGGGAGCTCCTACGAGCAGTACTTC. This codes for CASSELIGSSYEQYF.